This TCR beta chain was sequenced during a study of persistence of HIV-infected CD4 T cells. On this clone itself: The target antigen is unknown.

Whole-study findings and limits: Compared with CD3/CD28-stimulated cells, CMV- and Gag-responding cells showed lower TCRbeta richness.

Sequencing used immunoSEQ version 4 in survey mode. Sequenced by immunoSEQ multiplex PCR; TCRdb stores in-frame clones only, minus some. The sample lists tens of thousands of clones, about nine tenths seen once, with about 3.5% in the top ten. This nonspecific control used anti-CD3/anti-CD28 bead stimulation of CD4+ T cells. Responding CD4+ T cells were sorted by upregulation of both CD40 ligand and CD69. Adults with HIV-1 started suppressive ART while chronically infected. Stimulated PBMCs had first been depleted of CD8+ T cells. The germline CDR1 and CDR2 sequences are MNHEY and SVGAGI. The CDR3 loop spans 15 amino acids. V lost 5 bases, J lost 2 bases, and 5 bases stayed unmatched.

The specimen comprised CD4+ T cells sorted from PBMCs after roughly 20-hour stimulation, sampled from a patient who received antiretroviral therapy. This chain joins TRBV6-5 and TRBJ1-2; 10 bases are shared with TRBD1. This clonotype originated in an adult woman with HIV who was CMV-seropositive. The CDR3 nucleotides are TGTGCCAGCAGTCCTGGACAGGGGGGAAACTATGGCTACACCTTC. This gives the protein CASSPGQGGNYGYTF.